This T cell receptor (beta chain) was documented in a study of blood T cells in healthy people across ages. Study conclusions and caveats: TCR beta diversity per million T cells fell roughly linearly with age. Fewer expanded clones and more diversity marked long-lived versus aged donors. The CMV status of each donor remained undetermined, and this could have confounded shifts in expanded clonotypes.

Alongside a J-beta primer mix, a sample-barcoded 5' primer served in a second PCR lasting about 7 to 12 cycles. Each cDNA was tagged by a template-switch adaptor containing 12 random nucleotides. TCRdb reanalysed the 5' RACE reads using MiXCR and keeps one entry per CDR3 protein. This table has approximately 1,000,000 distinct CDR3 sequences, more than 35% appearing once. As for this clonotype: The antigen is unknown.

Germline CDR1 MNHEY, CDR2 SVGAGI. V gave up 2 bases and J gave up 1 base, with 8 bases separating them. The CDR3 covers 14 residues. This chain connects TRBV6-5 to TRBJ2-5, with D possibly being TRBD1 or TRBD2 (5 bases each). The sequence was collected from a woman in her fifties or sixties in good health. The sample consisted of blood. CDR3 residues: CASSYGDLQETQYF. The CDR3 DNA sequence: TGTGCCAGCAGTTACGGGGACCTCCAAGAGACCCAGTACTTC.